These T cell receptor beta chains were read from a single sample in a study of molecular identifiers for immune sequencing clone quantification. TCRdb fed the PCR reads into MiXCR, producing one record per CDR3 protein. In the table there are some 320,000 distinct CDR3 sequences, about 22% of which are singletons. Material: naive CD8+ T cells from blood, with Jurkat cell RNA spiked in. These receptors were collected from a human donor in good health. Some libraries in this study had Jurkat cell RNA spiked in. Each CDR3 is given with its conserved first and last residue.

cdr3_aa: CASSYSRDQGIWSSGNTIYF
v_call: TRBV6-5
j_call: TRBJ1-3

cdr3_aa: CASSQNTVNTEAFF
v_call: TRBV4-1
j_call: TRBJ1-1

cdr3_aa: CASSLAVGADTQYF
v_call: TRBV28
j_call: TRBJ2-3

cdr3_aa: CASSDSGLYNEQFF
v_call: TRBV6-2/TRBV6-3
j_call: TRBJ2-1

cdr3_aa: CASSLAAGGRTEAFF
v_call: TRBV7-8
j_call: TRBJ1-1

cdr3_aa: CASSQETPQLAANSYEQYF
v_call: TRBV3-1
j_call: TRBJ2-7

cdr3_aa: CASSSTGTLQETRYF
v_call: TRBV27
j_call: TRBJ2-5

cdr3_aa: CSANGLTSQETQYF
v_call: TRBV20-1
j_call: TRBJ2-5

cdr3_aa: CASRVLAGLNEQFF
v_call: TRBV28
j_call: TRBJ2-1

cdr3_aa: CASSPGTSGTREQYF
v_call: TRBV27
j_call: TRBJ2-7

cdr3_aa: CASNLQGEGYTF
v_call: TRBV3-1
j_call: TRBJ1-2

cdr3_aa: CSVEEVRGWPFF
v_call: TRBV29-1
j_call: TRBJ1-1

cdr3_aa: CASSLGSSGRGFTDTQYF
v_call: TRBV28
j_call: TRBJ2-3

cdr3_aa: CASSLASGVPFYGYTF
v_call: TRBV7-9
j_call: TRBJ1-2

cdr3_aa: CASSSTGGASQPQHF
v_call: TRBV27
j_call: TRBJ1-5

cdr3_aa: CASSDDPGQGWTEAFF
v_call: TRBV25-1
j_call: TRBJ1-1

cdr3_aa: CASSQGTGLSYEQYF
v_call: TRBV4-3
j_call: TRBJ2-7

cdr3_aa: CASSLGAGTGSTDTQYF
v_call: TRBV7-6
j_call: TRBJ2-3

cdr3_aa: CASSYRGLAGGNSYNEQFF
v_call: TRBV6-5
j_call: TRBJ2-1

cdr3_aa: CASTTAGYEQYF
v_call: TRBV6-2/TRBV6-3
j_call: TRBJ2-7

cdr3_aa: CASSQGTDIDTQYF
v_call: TRBV6-2/TRBV6-3
j_call: TRBJ2-3

cdr3_aa: CASSVGPNTEAFF
v_call: TRBV2
j_call: TRBJ1-1

cdr3_aa: CAWSKTGRGAGEQYF
v_call: TRBV30
j_call: TRBJ2-7

cdr3_aa: CSASDLAVATYEQYF
v_call: TRBV20-1
j_call: TRBJ2-7

cdr3_aa: CSVEGGARGRGYEQYF
v_call: TRBV29-1
j_call: TRBJ2-7

cdr3_aa: CATSGQAGAGTDTQYF
v_call: TRBV24-1
j_call: TRBJ2-3

cdr3_aa: CASRPQGGSEQYF
v_call: TRBV27
j_call: TRBJ2-7

cdr3_aa: CASSQESQGANGYTF
v_call: TRBV4-1
j_call: TRBJ1-2

cdr3_aa: CASSGIPRVGGISYNEQFF
v_call: TRBV9
j_call: TRBJ2-1

cdr3_aa: CATSDPSGDRGANEKLFF
v_call: TRBV24-1
j_call: TRBJ1-4

cdr3_aa: CASRGTSSTDTQYF
v_call: TRBV28
j_call: TRBJ2-3

cdr3_aa: CASSYSKRTGDWTEAFF
v_call: TRBV6-5
j_call: TRBJ1-1

cdr3_aa: CASSPVLVDTQYF
v_call: TRBV18
j_call: TRBJ2-3

cdr3_aa: CAISARASGIPDTQYF
v_call: TRBV10-3
j_call: TRBJ2-3

cdr3_aa: CASSPSRLAGLREQYF
v_call: TRBV18
j_call: TRBJ2-7

cdr3_aa: CASSPPTVYGYTF
v_call: TRBV19
j_call: TRBJ1-2

cdr3_aa: CASKTGRGEPQHF
v_call: TRBV19
j_call: TRBJ1-5

cdr3_aa: CASRDRETTGELFF
v_call: TRBV28
j_call: TRBJ2-2

cdr3_aa: CSVGSQNLNEQFF
v_call: TRBV29-1
j_call: TRBJ2-1

cdr3_aa: CASSQDQGLASTGELFF
v_call: TRBV4-3
j_call: TRBJ2-2

cdr3_aa: CASSFGQGYEQYF
v_call: TRBV7-9
j_call: TRBJ2-7